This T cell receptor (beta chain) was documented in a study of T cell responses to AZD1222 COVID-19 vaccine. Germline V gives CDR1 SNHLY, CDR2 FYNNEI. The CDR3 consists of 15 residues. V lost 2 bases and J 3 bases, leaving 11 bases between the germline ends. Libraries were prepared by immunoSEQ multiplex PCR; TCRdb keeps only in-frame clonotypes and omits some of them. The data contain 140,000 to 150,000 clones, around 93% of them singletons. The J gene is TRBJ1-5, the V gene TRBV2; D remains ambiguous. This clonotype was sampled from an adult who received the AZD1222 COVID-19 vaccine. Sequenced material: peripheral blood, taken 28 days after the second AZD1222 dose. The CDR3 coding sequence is TGTGCCAGCAGTGAAAGGGCTAGAGACAATCAGCCCCAGCATTTT. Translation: CASSERARDNQPQHF.